This T cell receptor (beta chain) was profiled in a study of T cells in Graves' hyperthyroidism and ophthalmopathy. This clonotype was seen a few times. Germline CDR1 reads SGHVS; CDR2 reads FNYEAQ. The V gene lost 2 bases and the J gene lost 9 bases, with 8 bases spanning the gap. The length of the CDR3 is 13 residues. TCR beta CDR3 regions were amplified from RNA transcripts. The HTBI primer set was used in a first-round RT-PCR of the TCR CDR3. MiXCR, run by TCRdb on the multiplex PCR reads, gives a single entry per CDR3 protein. The table shows around 190,000 distinct CDR3 sequences, with 17% occurring only once.

Material for sequencing was blood. The genes are TRBV7-6 and TRBJ1-6, with unresolved D. The TCR comes from a woman aged 45 to 65 with Graves' hyperthyroidism. The CDR3 loop is CASSLSGTSPLHF. CDR3 DNA: TGTGCCAGCAGCTTATCCGGTACTTCACCCCTCCACTTT.